The clone carrying this T cell receptor (beta chain) has a count of ten or more. These data belong to a study of molecular identifiers for immune sequencing clone quantification. Using its own MiXCR run on the PCR reads, TCRdb lists one record per CDR3 protein. This sample has about 320,000 distinct CDR3 sequences, with roughly 23% found just once. Trimming pared 8 bases from V and 10 bases from J, leaving 15 bases between. The CDR3 covers 12 residues. Germline assignment: CDR1 MGHRA and CDR2 YSYEKL. The genes are TRBV4-1 and TRBJ1-5; no definite D call. Specimen: naive CD8+ T cells from blood, with Jurkat cell RNA spiked in. Indicated subset: FACS-sorted CD8+CD4-CCR7+CD45RA+ naive T cells. This clonotype was obtained from a human donor in good health. Some libraries in this study had Jurkat cell RNA spiked in. As DNA, the CDR3 is TGCGCCAGCGGCGCCTTTGAAGGACCCCAGCATTTT. Amino acids: CASGAFEGPQHF.